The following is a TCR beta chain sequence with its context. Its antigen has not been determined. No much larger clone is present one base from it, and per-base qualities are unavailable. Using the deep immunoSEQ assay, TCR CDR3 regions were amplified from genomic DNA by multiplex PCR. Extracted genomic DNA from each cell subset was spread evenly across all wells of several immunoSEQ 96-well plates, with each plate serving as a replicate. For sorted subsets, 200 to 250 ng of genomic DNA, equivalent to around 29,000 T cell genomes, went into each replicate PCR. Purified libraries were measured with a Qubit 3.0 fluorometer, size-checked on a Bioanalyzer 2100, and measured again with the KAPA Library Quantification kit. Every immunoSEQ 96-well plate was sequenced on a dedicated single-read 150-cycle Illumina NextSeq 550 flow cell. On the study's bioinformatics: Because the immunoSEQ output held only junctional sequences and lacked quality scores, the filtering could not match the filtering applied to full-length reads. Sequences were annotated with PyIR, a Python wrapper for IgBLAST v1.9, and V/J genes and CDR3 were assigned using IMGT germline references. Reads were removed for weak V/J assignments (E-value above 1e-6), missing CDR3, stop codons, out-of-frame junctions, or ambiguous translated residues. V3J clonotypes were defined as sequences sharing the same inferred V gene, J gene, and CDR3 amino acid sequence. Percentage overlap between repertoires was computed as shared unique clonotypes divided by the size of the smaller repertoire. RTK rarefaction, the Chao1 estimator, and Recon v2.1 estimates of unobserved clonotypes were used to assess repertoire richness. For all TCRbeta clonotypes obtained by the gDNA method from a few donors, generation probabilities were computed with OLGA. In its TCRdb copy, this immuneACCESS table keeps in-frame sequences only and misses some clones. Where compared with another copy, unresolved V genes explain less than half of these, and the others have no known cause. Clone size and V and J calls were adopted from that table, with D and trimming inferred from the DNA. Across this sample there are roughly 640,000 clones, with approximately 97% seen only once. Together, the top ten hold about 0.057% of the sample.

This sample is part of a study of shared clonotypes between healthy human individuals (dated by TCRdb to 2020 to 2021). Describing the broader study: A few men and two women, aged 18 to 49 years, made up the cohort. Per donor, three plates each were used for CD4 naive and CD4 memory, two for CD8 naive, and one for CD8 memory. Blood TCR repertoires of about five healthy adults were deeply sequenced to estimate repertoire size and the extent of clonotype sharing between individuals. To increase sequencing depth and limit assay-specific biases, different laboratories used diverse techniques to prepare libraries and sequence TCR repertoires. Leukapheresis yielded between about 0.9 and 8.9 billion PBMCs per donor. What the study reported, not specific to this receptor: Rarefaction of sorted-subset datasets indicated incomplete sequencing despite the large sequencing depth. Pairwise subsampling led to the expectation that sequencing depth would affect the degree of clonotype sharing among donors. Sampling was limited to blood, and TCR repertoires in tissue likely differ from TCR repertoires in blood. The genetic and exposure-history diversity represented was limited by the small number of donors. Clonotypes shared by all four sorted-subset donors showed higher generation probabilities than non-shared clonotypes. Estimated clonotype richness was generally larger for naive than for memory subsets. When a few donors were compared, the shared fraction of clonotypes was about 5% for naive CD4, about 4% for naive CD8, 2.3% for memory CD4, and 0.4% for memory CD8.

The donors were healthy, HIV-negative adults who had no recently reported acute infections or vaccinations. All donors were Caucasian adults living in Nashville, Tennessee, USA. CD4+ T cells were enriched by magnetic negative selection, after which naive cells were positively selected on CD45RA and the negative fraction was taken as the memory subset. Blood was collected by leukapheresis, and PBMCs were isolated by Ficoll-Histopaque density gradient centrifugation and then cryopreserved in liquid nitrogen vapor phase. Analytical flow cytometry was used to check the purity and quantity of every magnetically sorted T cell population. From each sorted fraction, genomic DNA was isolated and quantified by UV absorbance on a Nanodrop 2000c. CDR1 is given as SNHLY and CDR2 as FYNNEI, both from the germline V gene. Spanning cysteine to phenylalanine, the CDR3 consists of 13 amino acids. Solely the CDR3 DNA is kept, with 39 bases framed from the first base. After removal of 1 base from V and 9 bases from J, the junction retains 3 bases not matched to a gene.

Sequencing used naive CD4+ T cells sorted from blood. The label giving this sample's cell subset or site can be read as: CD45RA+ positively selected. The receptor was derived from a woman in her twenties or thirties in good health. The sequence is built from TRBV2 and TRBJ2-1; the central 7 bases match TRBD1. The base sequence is TGTGCCAGCAGTGAAGAAGGGGGCACTGAGCAGTTCTTC. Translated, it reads CASSEEGGTEQFF.